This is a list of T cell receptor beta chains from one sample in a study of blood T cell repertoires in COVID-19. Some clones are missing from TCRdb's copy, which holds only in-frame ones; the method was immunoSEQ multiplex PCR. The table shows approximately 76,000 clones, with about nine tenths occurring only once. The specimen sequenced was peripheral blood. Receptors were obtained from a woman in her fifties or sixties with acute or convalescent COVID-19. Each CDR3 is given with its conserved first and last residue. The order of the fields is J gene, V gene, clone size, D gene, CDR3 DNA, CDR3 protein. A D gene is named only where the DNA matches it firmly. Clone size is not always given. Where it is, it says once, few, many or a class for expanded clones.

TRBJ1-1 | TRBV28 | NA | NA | TGTGCCAGCAGTTTTTTGAGGGTGAACACTGAAGCTTTCTTT | CASSFLRVNTEAFF
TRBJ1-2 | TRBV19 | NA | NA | TGTGCCAGTAGTCATGACTCCCTCGGTTATGGCTACACCTTC | CASSHDSLGYGYTF
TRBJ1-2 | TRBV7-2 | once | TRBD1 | TGTGCCAGCAGCTCGGGACAGGGGGCTAGTGGCTACACCTTC | CASSSGQGASGYTF
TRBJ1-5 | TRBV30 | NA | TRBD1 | TGTGCCTGGAGCGGACAGGGGAATCAGCCCCAGCATTTT | CAWSGQGNQPQHF
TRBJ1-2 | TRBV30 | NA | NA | TGTGCCTGGAGTCTGCGGAGGGCTAGCGGCTACACCTTC | CAWSLRRASGYTF
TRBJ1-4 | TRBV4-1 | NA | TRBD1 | TGCGCCAGCAGCCACGGGGACAGGGATGTTGAAAAACTGTTTTTT | CASSHGDRDVEKLFF
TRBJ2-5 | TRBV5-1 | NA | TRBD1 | TGCGCCAGCAGCGGAGGGACAGGGGGCTTCGGGACCCAGTACTTC | CASSGGTGGFGTQYF
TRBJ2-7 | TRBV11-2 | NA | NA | TGTGCCAGCAGCTTAGTTCAGGGGTTCGAGCAGTACTTC | CASSLVQGFEQYF
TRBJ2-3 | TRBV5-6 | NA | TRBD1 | TGTGCCAGCAATAACGTAGGGGGCCCCACAGATACGCAGTATTTT | CASNNVGGPTDTQYF
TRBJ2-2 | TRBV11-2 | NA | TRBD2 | TGTGCCAGCAGCTTACTTAAAGGGAGGGCCCGGGTCGGGGAGCTGTTTTTT | CASSLLKGRARVGELFF
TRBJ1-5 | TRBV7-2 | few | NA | TGTGCCAGCAGCTTAGGGTCAGGGCGGAATCAGCCCCAGCATTTT | CASSLGSGRNQPQHF
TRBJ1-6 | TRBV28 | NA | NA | TGTGCCAGCAGGACGGGGTTATTGGGTTCACCCCTCCACTTT | CASRTGLLGSPLHF
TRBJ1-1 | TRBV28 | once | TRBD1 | TGTGCCAGCAGACTAGCAGGGGGCCTGAACACTGAAGCTTTCTTT | CASRLAGGLNTEAFF
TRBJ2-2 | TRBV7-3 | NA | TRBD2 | TGTGCCAGCAGCCCCGGCCTTGGACTAGCGGGGGCCGGGGAGCTGTTTTTT | CASSPGLGLAGAGELFF
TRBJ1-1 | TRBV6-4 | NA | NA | TGTGCCAGCAGTGCGGTAATGAACACTGAAGCTTTCTTT | CASSAVMNTEAFF
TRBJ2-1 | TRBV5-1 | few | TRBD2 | TGCGCCAGCAGCCTGGGACTAGCGGTTAACAATGAGCAGTTCTTC | CASSLGLAVNNEQFF
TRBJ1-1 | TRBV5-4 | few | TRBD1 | TGTGCCAGCAGCTTAAGACAGGGCGGTGAAGCTTTCTTT | CASSLRQGGEAFF
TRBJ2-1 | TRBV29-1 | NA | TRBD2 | TGCAGCCCATCCGGGACAGCGGGAGGCGATGAGCAGTTCTTC | CSPSGTAGGDEQFF